This record looks at one TCR beta chain sequence and its context. Its antigen remains unidentified. The CDR3 sequence is 14 residues long. The V and J ends lost 6 bases and 0 bases respectively, with 10 bases between them. Germline assignment: CDR1 MNHEY and CDR2 SVGAGI. Researchers isolated CD4+ T cells once ten to eleven days of culture had elapsed. The data originate from a study of vaccination effects on CD4 cells after COVID-19. For the study at large: Participants each got two BNT162b2 or mRNA-1273 vaccine doses. For each well, 1.9 million or so PBMC were cultured with 8.5 to 10 IU/ml IL-2 and roughly 9.2 ug/ml peptides.

Some clones are missing from TCRdb's copy, which holds only in-frame ones; the method was immunoSEQ multiplex PCR. The sample carries roughly 34,000 clones, about two thirds recorded once. V usage is TRBV6-5 and J usage is TRBJ2-3, with TRBD1 as a possible D gene (6 bases). The TCR originated in a human donor who received a COVID-19 vaccine. The sequencing here drew on CD4+ T cells from PBMCs cultured without peptide, taken before COVID-19 vaccination. The CDR3 DNA reads as TGTGCCAGCAGAAACAGGGCTAGCACAGATACGCAGTATTTT. Encoded protein: CASRNRASTDTQYF.